One sample yielded the 28 T cell receptor beta chains listed below, sequenced in a study of vaccination and CD4 T cells after COVID-19. No antigens are known for them. Sequence data for DNA of cultured CD4+ T cells were generated by the Oncomine TCR Beta short-read assay. Genomic DNA was taken out of cultured CD4+ T cells by extraction. In TCRdb, the PCR reads were re-called with MiXCR into one record per CDR3 protein. The top ten clones hold approximately 24% of a sample with approximately 9,800 distinct CDR3 sequences, around a third of them seen once. The sample's treatment: roughly 11-day PBMC culture with coronavirus spike peptide pools or control peptides (ViraFEST assay). Investigators obtained the unexposed donor's CD4+ T cells before the COVID-19 pandemic (2011-2018). Sequenced: CD4+ T cells from blood, cultured in vitro. The receptor set was obtained from a human donor in good health.

The rearrangement joins TRBV7-2 to TRBJ2-1, with D unresolved. With 5 bases removed from V and 0 bases from J, the gap between germline ends came to 11 bases. There are 15 residues in the CDR3. The germline CDR1 and CDR2 sequences are SGHTA and FQGNSA. The CDR3 DNA reads TGTGCCAGCAGCAAACCGCCGAGCTCCTACAATGAGCAGTTCTTC. Its translation: CASSKPPSSYNEQFF.

V and J are TRBV6-1 and TRBJ2-2; maybe TRBD1 (7 bases). V was pared by 5 bases and J by 1 base, with 11 bases between. The CDR3 spans 15 residues. Germline CDR1 reads MNHNS; CDR2 reads SASEGT. CDR3 bases: TGTGCCAGCAGTCTCCAGGGGGGGAACACCGGGGAGCTGTTTTTT. Its protein is CASSLQGGNTGELFF.

V usage is TRBV20-1 and J usage is TRBJ1-5; the D gene is possibly TRBD1 (5 bases). Deletions cut 3 bases from V and 7 bases from J, with 10 bases between. From germline, CDR1 is DFQATT and CDR2 SNEGSKA (reference sequence). The CDR3 runs to 12 residues. CDR3 coding DNA: TGCAGTGCTAGCAGGGTTGGACAGCCCCAGCATTTT. Its translation is CSASRVGQPQHF.

V is TRBV7-8 and J is TRBJ1-5, with a weak D call TRBD1 (5 bases). The CDR3 runs 16 residues. V was pared by 5 bases and J by 1 base, with 15 bases between. Germline V gene data show CDR1 as SGHVS and CDR2 as FQNEAQ. The CDR3 region is CASSPRRGGSNQPQHF. CDR3 DNA: TGTGCCAGCAGCCCCCGCCGGGGGGGGAGCAATCAGCCCCAGCATTTT.

This rearrangement joins TRBV20-1 to TRBJ2-5, with D possibly being TRBD1 (6 bases). The CDR3 has 16 amino acids. Trimming shortened V by 5 bases and J by 8 bases, and 27 bases separated the two germline ends. Germline CDR1 DFQATT, CDR2 SNEGSKA (reference sequence). Here the CDR3 reads CSAEKEDRWEGGTQYF. The DNA of the CDR3 is TGCAGTGCTGAGAAGGAAGACAGGTGGGAAGGAGGAACCCAGTACTTC.

The sample holds a few counts of this clonotype. The junction does not match germline at one end; this may be a read error. The J gene is TRBJ1-5, the V gene TRBV20-1, with D possibly matching TRBD1 (5 bases). This CDR3 has 15 residues. Germline-derived CDR1 and CDR2 are DFQATT and SNEGSKA (reference sequence). CDR3 in DNA: TGCAGTGCTACGTTCGGGGCCCTGGGCAACCAGCCCCAGCATTTT. Its translation: CSATFGALGNQPQHF.

The J gene is TRBJ2-5, the V gene TRBV9; D gene ambiguous. Trimming left V 4 bases short and J 2 bases short, with 9 bases between. This CDR3 has 13 residues. The germline gives CDR1 SGDLS, CDR2 YYNGEE. CDR3 nucleotide sequence: TGTGCCAGCAGCCCCGGGTCTCAAGAGACCCAGTACTTC. The encoded protein is CASSPGSQETQYF.

The chain has TRBV7-9 and TRBJ1-2, with 7 bases matching TRBD1. In germline, CDR1 is SEHNR, CDR2 FQNEAQ (reference sequence). The trim removed 1 base at V and 2 bases at J, leaving 4 bases unmatched. This CDR3 contains 15 residues. The CDR3 region is CASSLEGAQNYGYTF. In DNA form, the CDR3 reads TGTGCCAGCAGCTTAGAGGGGGCCCAAAACTATGGCTACACCTTC.

This clonotype appeared once. The chain combines TRBV7-9 with TRBJ2-1; D call uncertain. The CDR3 has 16 residues. V lost 5 bases and J lost 8, with 22 bases in between. Germline V gives CDR1 SEHNR, CDR2 FQNEAQ (reference sequence). CDR3 sequence reads: CASSISLGRMTHEQFF. CDR3 bases: TGTGCCAGCAGCATCTCTCTGGGCCGAATGACCCATGAGCAGTTCTTC.

The rearrangement joins TRBV28 to TRBJ1-5; D not certain. V was clipped by 0 bases and J by 7 bases, with 4 bases between them. CDR3 length: 12 residues. In germline, CDR1 is MDHEN, CDR2 SYDVKM. CDR3 region: CASSLWQQPQHF. The CDR3 region has the DNA TGTGCCAGCAGTTTATGGCAGCAGCCCCAGCATTTT.

This rearrangement joins TRBV7-3 to TRBJ1-2; D is ambiguous. In germline, CDR1 is SGHTA, CDR2 FQGTGA. V lost 5 bases, J lost 7 bases, and 14 bases lay in between. This CDR3 has 13 residues. CDR3: CASSPSFTGGYTF. CDR3 DNA sequence: TGTGCCAGCAGCCCCTCTTTTACTGGTGGCTACACCTTC.

This clonotype was detected only a few times. J is TRBJ1-5 and V is TRBV24-1; 9 bases agree with TRBD1. CDR3 length: 14 amino acids. Germline CDR1 is KGHDR and CDR2 is SFDVKD. Losses at the gene ends were 7 bases for V and 3 bases for J; bases not matched to a gene: 3. CDR3 region: CATRGQGLNQPQHF. CDR3 sequence (DNA): TGTGCCACCAGGGGACAGGGCCTCAATCAGCCCCAGCATTTT.

The gene calls are TRBV9 and TRBJ1-1; 11 bases align to TRBD1. CDR3 length equals 18 residues. Per the germline V gene, CDR1 is SGDLS and CDR2 is YYNGEE. Unmatched junction bases numbered 7, after V lost 0 bases and J lost 0 bases. The CDR3 protein is CASSVGRGTGGMNTEAFF. The CDR3 DNA reads TGTGCCAGCAGCGTAGGCCGCGGGACAGGGGGGATGAACACTGAAGCTTTCTTT.

The chain combines TRBV7-3 with TRBJ2-2, with D unclear. Germline CDR1 and CDR2: SGHTA and FQGTGA. V lost 3 bases and J 0 bases, leaving 8 bases between the germline ends. CDR3 length equals 15 residues. DNA for the CDR3: TGTGCCAGCAGCTTTATCCGGACGAACACCGGGGAGCTGTTTTTT. Translation: CASSFIRTNTGELFF.

The rearrangement links TRBV28 to TRBJ2-7; possibly TRBD1 for D (6 bases). In germline, CDR1 is MDHEN, CDR2 SYDVKM. Trimming removed 9 bases at V and 2 bases at J, with 8 bases between. CDR3 length equals 11 residues. CDR3 region: CASRDTYEQYF. The CDR3 region has the DNA TGTGCCAGTCGGGACACCTACGAGCAGTACTTC. The whole variable domain, filled in from reference TRBV28 and TRBJ2-7, reads DVKVTQSSRYLVKRTGEKVFLECVQDMDHENMFWYRQDPGLGLRLIYFSYDVKMKEKGDIPEGYSVSREKKERFSLILESASTNQTSMYLCASRDTYEQYFGPGTRLTVT.

The genes are TRBV6-2 or TRBV6-3 and TRBJ1-3, with D possibly TRBD1 on 6 matching bases. Germline CDR1 is MNHEY and CDR2 is SVGEGT. The CDR3 consists of 13 residues. Trimming took 8 bases from V and 3 from J, leaving 11 bases between them. DNA of the CDR3: TGTGCCAGCGTACAGGGATTTGGAAACACCATATATTTT. Translating gives CASVQGFGNTIYF.

Only a few counts were recorded for this clonotype. V usage is TRBV7-9 and J usage is TRBJ2-7, with 8 positions matching TRBD1. The junction had 3 bases not matched to a gene; V was cut back by 2 bases and J by 0 bases. The germline V gene encodes CDR1 SEHNR and CDR2 FQNEAQ (reference sequence). The CDR3 sequence is 15 residues long. In DNA form, the CDR3 reads TGTGCCAGCAGCTTACAGGGGGCCAGCTCCTACGAGCAGTACTTC. Its translation is CASSLQGASSYEQYF.

The V gene is TRBV2, the J gene TRBJ2-5; no clear D gene. CDR1 is SNHLY, CDR2 FYNNEI, per germline. Trimming took 3 bases from V and 5 from J, leaving 10 bases between them. CDR3 length equals 13 residues. The CDR3 here is CASSEPFLETQYF. CDR3 DNA sequence: TGTGCCAGCAGTGAGCCCTTCCTGGAGACCCAGTACTTC.

There are a few counts of this clonotype. The CDR3: CASSLKGGEGQPQHF. The CDR3, as DNA: TGTGCCAGCAGCTTAAAGGGCGGGGAAGGGCAGCCCCAGCATTTT. V usage is TRBV7-3 and J usage is TRBJ1-5; D gene uncertain. CDR1 and CDR2 (germline): SGHTA, FQGTGA. CDR3 length equals 15 residues. V gave up 1 base and J gave up 7 bases, with 14 bases separating them.

The chain has TRBV2 and TRBJ1-5; D gene uncertain. Trimming took 3 bases from V and 6 from J, leaving 15 bases between them. This CDR3 spans 15 amino acids. Germline values: CDR1 SNHLY, CDR2 FYNNEI. CDR3 loop: CASSELSPIGQPQHF. CDR3 sequence (DNA): TGTGCCAGCAGTGAGCTGAGTCCCATCGGTCAGCCCCAGCATTTT. The variable domain in full, with the rest retrieved from reference TRBV2 and TRBJ1-5, is EPEVTQTPSHQVTQMGQEVILRCVPISNHLYFYWYRQILGQKVEFLVSFYNNEISEKSEIFDDQFSVERPDGSNFTLKIRSTKLEDSAMYFCASSELSPIGQPQHFGDGTRLSIL.

The chain uses TRBV6-1 and TRBJ2-1; 10 bases line up with TRBD2. The CDR3 length is 15 residues. Germline CDR1 MNHNS, CDR2 SASEGT. The junction had 1 base not matched to a gene; V was cut back by 1 base and J by 4 bases. As DNA, the CDR3 is TGTGCCAGCAGTGAAGAAGCGGGAGGGTACAATGAGCAGTTCTTC. Translating gives CASSEEAGGYNEQFF.

The chain links TRBV19 to TRBJ2-7, with 7 bases that match TRBD1. Losses at the gene ends were 1 base for V and 0 bases for J; bases not matched to a gene: 3. Germline CDR1 reads LNHDA; CDR2 reads SQIVND (reference sequence). There are 15 residues in the CDR3. For the CDR3, the DNA is TGTGCCAGTAGTATAGGGGGACAGCTCTCCTACGAGCAGTACTTC. Its translation: CASSIGGQLSYEQYF.

This clonotype has just a few counts. The CDR3 spells CASSVTGTGEAEQYF. The CDR3 DNA reads TGCGCCAGCAGTGTGACCGGGACAGGGGAGGCCGAGCAGTACTTC. This chain joins TRBV10-1 and TRBJ2-7, with 10 bases aligning to TRBD1. This CDR3 spans 15 amino acids. Germline V gene data show CDR1 as WNHNN and CDR2 as SYGVQD (reference sequence). J was trimmed by 6 bases and V by 4 bases; bases with no gene match: 9.

The chain has TRBV6-5 and TRBJ2-7, with a weak D call TRBD2 (5 bases). The CDR3 has 13 residues. Germline CDR1 is MNHEY and CDR2 is SVGAGI. Trimming stripped 0 bases from V and 9 bases from J, with 12 bases between. DNA for the CDR3: TGTGCCAGCAGTTACTCGCAACCCGGAGGGCAGTACTTC. This sequence encodes CASSYSQPGGQYF.

This sequence joins TRBV27 and TRBJ2-1, with TRBD1 matching 10 bases. Germline V gene sequence: CDR1 MNHEY, CDR2 SMNVEV (reference sequence). Unmatched junction bases numbered 4, after V lost 2 bases and J lost 9 bases. CDR3 length: 14 residues. The CDR3 reads CASSLGTGATEQFF. CDR3 in DNA: TGTGCCAGCAGTTTAGGGACAGGGGCTACTGAGCAGTTCTTC.

This rearrangement joins TRBV28 to TRBJ1-6; TRBD1 aligns across 7 bases. V shed 5 bases, J shed 6 bases, and the junction held 7 bases outside the gene matches. CDR1 is MDHEN and CDR2 is SYDVKM in the germline V gene. The CDR3 is 15 amino acids. The CDR3: CASSSRGQPNSPLHF. The CDR3, as DNA: TGTGCCAGCAGTAGCCGGGGACAGCCTAATTCACCCCTCCACTTT.

This chain connects TRBV5-1 to TRBJ2-3; tentative D call: TRBD2 (6 bases). Per the germline V gene, CDR1 is SGHRS and CDR2 is YFSETQ. Trimming removed 3 bases at V and 5 bases at J, with 13 bases between. The CDR3 loop spans 14 amino acids. In DNA, the CDR3 is TGCGCCAGCAGCTGGGCCCCGGGGGAAGATACGCAGTATTTT. This encodes CASSWAPGEDTQYF.

The chain uses TRBV6-2 or TRBV6-3 and TRBJ2-1; 7 bases are shared with TRBD1. The CDR3 is made up of 14 amino acids. Trimming removed 5 bases from V and 2 bases from J; junction bases left unmatched: 3. The germline V gene encodes CDR1 MNHEY and CDR2 SVGEGT. Here the CDR3 reads CASSPTGTYNEQFF. CDR3 in DNA: TGTGCCAGCAGTCCGACAGGGACCTACAATGAGCAGTTCTTC.